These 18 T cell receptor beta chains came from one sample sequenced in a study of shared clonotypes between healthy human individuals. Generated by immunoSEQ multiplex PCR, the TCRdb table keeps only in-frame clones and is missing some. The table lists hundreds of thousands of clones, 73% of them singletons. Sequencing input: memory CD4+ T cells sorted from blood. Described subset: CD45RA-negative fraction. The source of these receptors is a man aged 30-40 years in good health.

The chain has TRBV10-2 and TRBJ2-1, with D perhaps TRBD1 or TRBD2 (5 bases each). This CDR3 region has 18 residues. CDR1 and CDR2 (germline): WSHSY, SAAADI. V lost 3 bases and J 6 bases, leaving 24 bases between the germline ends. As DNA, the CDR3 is TGCGCCAGCAGTGATCCAACACAGCCGGGACGGATTTTCAATGAGCAGTTCTTC. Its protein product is CASSDPTQPGRIFNEQFF.

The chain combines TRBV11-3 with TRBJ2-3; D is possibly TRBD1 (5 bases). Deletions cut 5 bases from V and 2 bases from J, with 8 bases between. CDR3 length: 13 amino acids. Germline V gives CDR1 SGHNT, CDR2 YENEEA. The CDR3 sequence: CASSLGDTDTQYF. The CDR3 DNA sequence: TGTGCCAGCAGCCTAGGGGACACAGATACGCAGTATTTT.

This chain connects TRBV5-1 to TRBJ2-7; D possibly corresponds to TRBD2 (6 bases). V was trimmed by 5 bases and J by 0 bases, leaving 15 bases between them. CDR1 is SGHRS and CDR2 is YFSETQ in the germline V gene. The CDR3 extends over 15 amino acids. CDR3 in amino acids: CASRGNLATSYEQYF. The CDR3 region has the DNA TGCGCCAGCAGGGGTAATCTAGCGACCTCCTACGAGCAGTACTTC.

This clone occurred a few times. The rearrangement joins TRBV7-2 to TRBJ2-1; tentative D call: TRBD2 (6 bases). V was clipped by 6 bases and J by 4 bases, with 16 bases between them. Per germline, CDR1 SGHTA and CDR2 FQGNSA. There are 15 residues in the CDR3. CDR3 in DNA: TGTGCCAGCAGAGTCGGGAGTGGGGGATACAATGAGCAGTTCTTC. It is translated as CASRVGSGGYNEQFF.

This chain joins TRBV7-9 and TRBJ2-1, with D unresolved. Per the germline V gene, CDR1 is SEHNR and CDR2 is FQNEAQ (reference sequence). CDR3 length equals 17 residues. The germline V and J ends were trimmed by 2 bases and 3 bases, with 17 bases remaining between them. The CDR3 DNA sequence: TGTGCCAGCAGCTTAACCGAGATTAAACAGAGCTACAATGAGCAGTTCTTC. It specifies CASSLTEIKQSYNEQFF.

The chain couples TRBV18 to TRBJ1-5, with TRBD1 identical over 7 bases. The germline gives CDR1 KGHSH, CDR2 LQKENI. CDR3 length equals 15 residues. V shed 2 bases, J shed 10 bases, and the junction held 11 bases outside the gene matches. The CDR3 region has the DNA TGTGCCAGCTCACCAGACTCGATTAGGGACAGACCCCAGCATTTT. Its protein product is CASSPDSIRDRPQHF. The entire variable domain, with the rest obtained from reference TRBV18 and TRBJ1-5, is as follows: NAGVMQNPRHLVRRRGQEARLRCSPMKGHSHVYWYRQLPEEGLKFMVYLQKENIIDESGMPKERFSAEFPKEGPSILRIQQVVRGDSAAYFCASSPDSIRDRPQHFGDGTRLSIL.

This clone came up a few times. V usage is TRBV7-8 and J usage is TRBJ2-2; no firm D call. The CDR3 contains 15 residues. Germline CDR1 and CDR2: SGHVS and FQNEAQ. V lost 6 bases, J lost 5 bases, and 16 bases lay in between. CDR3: CASRLIPAETGELFF. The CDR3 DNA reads TGTGCCAGCAGGTTAATTCCCGCTGAGACCGGGGAGCTGTTTTTT. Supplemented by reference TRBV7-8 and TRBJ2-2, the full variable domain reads GAGVSQSPRYKVAKRGQDVALRCDPISGHVSLFWYQQALGQGPEFLTYFQNEAQLDKSGLPSDRFFAERPEGSVSTLKIQRTQQEDSAVYLCASRLIPAETGELFFGEGSRLTVL.

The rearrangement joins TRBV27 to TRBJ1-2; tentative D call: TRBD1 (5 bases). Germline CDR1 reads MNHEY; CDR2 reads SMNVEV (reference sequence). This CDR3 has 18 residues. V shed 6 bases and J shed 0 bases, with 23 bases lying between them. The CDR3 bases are TGTGCCAGCAGGCTGAGGAATGTCGGGGACGGGGCTAACTATGGCTACACCTTC. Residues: CASRLRNVGDGANYGYTF.

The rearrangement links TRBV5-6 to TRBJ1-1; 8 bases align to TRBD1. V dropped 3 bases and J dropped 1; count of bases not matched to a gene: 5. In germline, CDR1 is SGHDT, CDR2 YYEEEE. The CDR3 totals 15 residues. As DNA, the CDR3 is TGTGCCAGCAGCTCGGCCGGGACAGGGAACACTGAAGCTTTCTTT. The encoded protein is CASSSAGTGNTEAFF.

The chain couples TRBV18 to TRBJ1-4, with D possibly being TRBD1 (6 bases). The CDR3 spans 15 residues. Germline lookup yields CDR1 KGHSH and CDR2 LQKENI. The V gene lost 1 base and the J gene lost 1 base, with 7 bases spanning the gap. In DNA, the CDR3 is TGTGCCAGCTCACCACAGGGGGAAACTAATGAAAAACTGTTTTTT. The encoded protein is CASSPQGETNEKLFF. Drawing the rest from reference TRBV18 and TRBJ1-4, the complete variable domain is NAGVMQNPRHLVRRRGQEARLRCSPMKGHSHVYWYRQLPEEGLKFMVYLQKENIIDESGMPKERFSAEFPKEGPSILRIQQVVRGDSAAYFCASSPQGETNEKLFFGSGTQLSVL.

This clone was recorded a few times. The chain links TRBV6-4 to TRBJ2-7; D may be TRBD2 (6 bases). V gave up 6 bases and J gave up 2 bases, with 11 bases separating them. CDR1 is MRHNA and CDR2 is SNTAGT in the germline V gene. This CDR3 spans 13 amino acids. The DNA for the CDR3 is TGTGCCAGCAGCGGCGGGGCGACCTACGAGCAGTACTTC. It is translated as CASSGGATYEQYF.

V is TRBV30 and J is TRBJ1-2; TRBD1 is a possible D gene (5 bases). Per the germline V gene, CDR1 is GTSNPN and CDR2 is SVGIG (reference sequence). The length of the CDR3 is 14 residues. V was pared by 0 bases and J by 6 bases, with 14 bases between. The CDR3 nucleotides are TGTGCCTGGAGTGTACGTCAGGGAATGGATGGCTACACCTTC. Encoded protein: CAWSVRQGMDGYTF.

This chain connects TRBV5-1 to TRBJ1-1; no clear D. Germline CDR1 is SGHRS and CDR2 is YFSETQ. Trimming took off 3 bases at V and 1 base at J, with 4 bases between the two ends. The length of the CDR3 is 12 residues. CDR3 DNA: TGCGCCAGCAGCTCACAGAACACTGAAGCTTTCTTT. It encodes CASSSQNTEAFF.

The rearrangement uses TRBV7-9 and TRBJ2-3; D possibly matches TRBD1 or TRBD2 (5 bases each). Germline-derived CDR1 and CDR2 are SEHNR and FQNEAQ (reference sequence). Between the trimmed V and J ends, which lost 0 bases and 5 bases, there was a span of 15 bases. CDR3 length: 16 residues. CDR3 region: CASSLADGTNRDTQYF. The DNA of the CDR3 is TGTGCCAGCAGCTTAGCGGATGGGACGAATCGAGATACGCAGTATTTT. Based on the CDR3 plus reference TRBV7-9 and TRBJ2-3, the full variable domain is DTGVSQNPRHKITKRGQNVTFRCDPISEHNRLYWYRQTLGQGPEFLTYFQNEAQLEKSRLLSDRFSAERPKGSFSTLEIQRTEQGDSAMYLCASSLADGTNRDTQYFGPGTRLTVL.

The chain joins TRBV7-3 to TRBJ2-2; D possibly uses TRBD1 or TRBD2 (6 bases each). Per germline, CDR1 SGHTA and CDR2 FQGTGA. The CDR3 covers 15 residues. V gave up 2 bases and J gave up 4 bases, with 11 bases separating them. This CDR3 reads CASSLLGGGTGELFF. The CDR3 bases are TGTGCCAGCAGCTTACTCGGGGGCGGCACCGGGGAGCTGTTTTTT. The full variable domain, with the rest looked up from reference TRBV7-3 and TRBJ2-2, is GAGVSQTPSNKVTEKGKYVELRCDPISGHTALYWYRQSLGQGPEFLIYFQGTGAADDSGLPNDRFFAVRPEGSVSTLKIQRTERGDSAVYLCASSLLGGGTGELFFGEGSRLTVL.

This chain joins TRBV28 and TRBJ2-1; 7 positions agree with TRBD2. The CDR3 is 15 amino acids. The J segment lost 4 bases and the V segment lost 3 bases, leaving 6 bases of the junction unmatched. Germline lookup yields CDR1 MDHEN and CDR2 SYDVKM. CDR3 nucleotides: TGTGCCAGCAGTTTCGCAGGGAGGGCTTACAATGAGCAGTTCTTC. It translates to CASSFAGRAYNEQFF.

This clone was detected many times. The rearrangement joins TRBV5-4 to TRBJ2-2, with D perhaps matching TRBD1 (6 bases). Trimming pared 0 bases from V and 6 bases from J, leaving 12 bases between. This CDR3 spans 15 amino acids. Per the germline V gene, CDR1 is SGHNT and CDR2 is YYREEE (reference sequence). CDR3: CASSLGPGDAGELFF. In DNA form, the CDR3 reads TGTGCCAGCAGCTTGGGGCCAGGGGATGCCGGGGAGCTGTTTTTT.

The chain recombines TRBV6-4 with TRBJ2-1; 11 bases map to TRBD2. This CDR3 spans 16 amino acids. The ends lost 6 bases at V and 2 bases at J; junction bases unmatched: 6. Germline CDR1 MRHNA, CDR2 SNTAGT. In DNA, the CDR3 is TGTGCCAGCAGCACCTTAGCGGGAGGGCCCTACAATGAGCAGTTCTTC. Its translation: CASSTLAGGPYNEQFF.